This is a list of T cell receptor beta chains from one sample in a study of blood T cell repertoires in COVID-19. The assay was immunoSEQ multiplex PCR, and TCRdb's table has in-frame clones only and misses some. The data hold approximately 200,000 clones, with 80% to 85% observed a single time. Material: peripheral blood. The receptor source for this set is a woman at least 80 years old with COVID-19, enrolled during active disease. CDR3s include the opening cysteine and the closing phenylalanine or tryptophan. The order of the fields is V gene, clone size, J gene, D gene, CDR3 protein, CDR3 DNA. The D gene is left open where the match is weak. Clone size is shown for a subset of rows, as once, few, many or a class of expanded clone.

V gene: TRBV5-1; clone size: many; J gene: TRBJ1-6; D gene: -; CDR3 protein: CASSLGQPSPLHF; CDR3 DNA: TGCGCCAGCAGCTTGGGACAGCCTTCACCCCTCCACTTT
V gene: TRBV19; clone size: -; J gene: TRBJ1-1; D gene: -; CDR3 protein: CASSIMGRKGTPEAFF; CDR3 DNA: TGTGCCAGTAGTATAATGGGCCGGAAAGGAACCCCTGAAGCTTTCTTT
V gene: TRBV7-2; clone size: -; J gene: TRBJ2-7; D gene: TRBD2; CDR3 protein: CASSTLGVAGGPYEQYF; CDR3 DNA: TGTGCCAGCAGCACGCTTGGAGTAGCGGGGGGGCCCTACGAGCAGTACTTC
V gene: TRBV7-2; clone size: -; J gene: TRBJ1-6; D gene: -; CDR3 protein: CASSLSPVTNSPLHF; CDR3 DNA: TGTGCCAGCAGCTTGTCCCCTGTCACAAATTCACCCCTCCACTTT
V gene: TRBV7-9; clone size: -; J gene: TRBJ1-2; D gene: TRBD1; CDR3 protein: CASSSGTGVGYTF; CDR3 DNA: TGTGCCAGCAGCTCCGGGACAGGGGTAGGCTACACCTTC
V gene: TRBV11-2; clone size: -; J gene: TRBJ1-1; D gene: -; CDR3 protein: CASSLDTRRGPNTEAFF; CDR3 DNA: TGTGCCAGCAGCTTAGATACACGGAGGGGCCCGAACACTGAAGCTTTCTTT
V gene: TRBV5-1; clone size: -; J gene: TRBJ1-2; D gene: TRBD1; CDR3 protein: CASSPGTGVGYGYTF; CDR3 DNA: TGCGCCAGCAGCCCCGGGACAGGGGTTGGCTATGGCTACACCTTC
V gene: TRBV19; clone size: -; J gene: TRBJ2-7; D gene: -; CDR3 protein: CASSILTGKGYEQYF; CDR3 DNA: TGTGCCAGTAGTATCCTAACAGGGAAGGGATACGAGCAGTACTTC
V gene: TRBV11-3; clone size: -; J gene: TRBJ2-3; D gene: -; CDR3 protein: CASSSSLGRVDTDTQYF; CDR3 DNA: TGTGCCAGCAGCTCGTCCCTGGGCAGGGTAGACACAGATACGCAGTATTTT
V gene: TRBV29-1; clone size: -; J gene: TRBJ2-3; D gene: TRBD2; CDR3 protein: CSVDSGGLGDTQYF; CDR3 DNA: TGCAGCGTTGATTCGGGGGGGCTGGGAGATACGCAGTATTTT
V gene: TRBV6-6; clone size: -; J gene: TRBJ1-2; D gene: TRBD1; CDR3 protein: CASSYGQVYGYTF; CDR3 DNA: TGTGCCAGCAGTTACGGACAGGTCTATGGCTACACCTTC
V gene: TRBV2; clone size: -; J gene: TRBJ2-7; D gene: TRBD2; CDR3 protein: CASSGLAGAYEQYF; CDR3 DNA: TGTGCCAGCAGTGGTTTAGCGGGGGCTTACGAGCAGTACTTC
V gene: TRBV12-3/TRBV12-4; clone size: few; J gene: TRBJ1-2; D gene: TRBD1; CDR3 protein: CASSDTGGVGYTF; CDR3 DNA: TGTGCCAGCAGCGACACAGGGGGAGTGGGCTACACCTTC
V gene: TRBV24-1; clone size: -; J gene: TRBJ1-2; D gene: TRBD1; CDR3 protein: CATSASPGTGDNYDYTF; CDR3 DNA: TGTGCCACCAGTGCCTCCCCCGGGACAGGGGATAACTATGACTACACCTTC
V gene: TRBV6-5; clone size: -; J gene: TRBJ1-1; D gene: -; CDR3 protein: CASSRTENTEAFF; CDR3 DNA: TGTGCCAGCAGTCGGACAGAGAACACTGAAGCTTTCTTT
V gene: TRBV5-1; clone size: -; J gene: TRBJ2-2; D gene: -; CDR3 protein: CASSSLPGTGELFF; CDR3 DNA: TGCGCCAGCAGCTCTCTTCCCGGGACCGGGGAGCTGTTTTTT
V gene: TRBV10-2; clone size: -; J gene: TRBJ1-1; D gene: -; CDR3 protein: CASTPSRATEAFF; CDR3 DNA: TGCGCCAGCACCCCCTCGAGGGCTACTGAAGCTTTCTTT
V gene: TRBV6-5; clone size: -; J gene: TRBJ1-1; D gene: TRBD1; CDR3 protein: CASRHRGRGTEAFF; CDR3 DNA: TGTGCCAGCAGACACAGGGGTCGCGGCACTGAAGCTTTCTTT
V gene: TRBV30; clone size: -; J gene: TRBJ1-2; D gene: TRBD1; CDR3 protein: CAWSEFGQARSYGYTF; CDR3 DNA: TGTGCCTGGAGTGAATTCGGACAGGCTCGGTCCTATGGCTACACCTTC
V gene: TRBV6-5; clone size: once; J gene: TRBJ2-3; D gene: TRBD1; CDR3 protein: CASSWTGRTDTQYF; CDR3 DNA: TGTGCCAGCAGCTGGACAGGGCGCACAGATACGCAGTATTTT
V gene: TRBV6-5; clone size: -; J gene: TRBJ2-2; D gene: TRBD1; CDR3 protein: CASSSGQVFTGELFF; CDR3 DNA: TGTGCCAGCAGTTCCGGACAGGTGTTCACCGGGGAGCTGTTTTTT
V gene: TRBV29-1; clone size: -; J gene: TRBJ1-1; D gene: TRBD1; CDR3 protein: CSVEVTGVYTEAFF; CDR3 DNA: TGCAGCGTTGAAGTGACAGGGGTGTACACTGAAGCTTTCTTT